Presented here are 17 T cell receptor beta chains from one specimen sequenced in a study of T cell responses to AZD1222 COVID-19 vaccine. Only in-frame clones appear in the TCRdb table, and some are missing; sequencing was by immunoSEQ multiplex PCR. The sample has fewer than 85,000 clones, about 91% seen once. Sequencing was performed on peripheral blood, taken on day 0 of MenACWY control vaccination. Source of these receptors: an adult in good health.

The J gene is TRBJ1-2, the V gene TRBV10-2, with no clear D. Germline CDR1 WSHSY, CDR2 SAAADI. The CDR3 sequence is 14 residues long. V lost 0 bases and J lost 2, with 7 bases in between. CDR3 in amino acids: CASSESKNNYGYTF. In DNA, the CDR3 is TGCGCCAGCAGTGAGTCGAAAAACAACTATGGCTACACCTTC.

The chain carries TRBV21-1 and TRBJ2-7; TRBD1 is the table's D call, not checked against the DNA. TRBV21-1 is marked as a pseudogene. The CDR3 contains 17 residues. The CDR3 loop reads CASRHTTGQGEAYEQYF. DNA for the CDR3: TGTGCCAGCAGGCACACAACAGGACAGGGGGAGGCCTACGAGCAGTACTTC.

The V call is TRBV19, the J call TRBJ1-2; D might be TRBD1 (5 bases). This CDR3 spans 13 amino acids. Trimming removed 6 bases at V and 2 bases at J, with 10 bases between. Germline V gives CDR1 LNHDA, CDR2 SQIVND (reference sequence). CDR3 in DNA: TGTGCCAGTAGCCGGGACGGGAACTATGGCTACACCTTC. Translation gives CASSRDGNYGYTF.

Here the CDR3 DNA reads TGTGCCAGCACCAAGTGGACAGGGCCAAATGAAAAACTGTTTTTT. Its translation is CASTKWTGPNEKLFF. This chain connects TRBV16 to TRBJ1-4; 8 bases match TRBD1. Looked up from germline, CDR1 is KGHSY and CDR2 is FQNENV. V gave up 7 bases and J gave up 5 bases; unmatched junction bases: 9. The CDR3 loop spans 15 amino acids.

This chain links TRBV6-6 with TRBJ2-7; D gene uncertain. With 2 bases removed from V and 4 bases from J, the gap between germline ends came to 6 bases. The germline V gene encodes CDR1 MNHNY and CDR2 SVGAGI (reference sequence). The CDR3 consists of 12 residues. The CDR3 DNA reads TGTGCCAGCAGTTACCGAGGATACGAGCAGTACTTC. Amino acids: CASSYRGYEQYF.

V is TRBV4-3 and J is TRBJ2-7; 12 bases line up with TRBD2. After removal of 2 bases from V and 2 bases from J, the junction contained 7 bases not matched to a gene. The CDR3 is 17 residues long. Germline loops: CDR1 LGHNA, CDR2 YSLEER. CDR3 amino acids: CASSQFETSGSPYEQYF. The CDR3 DNA reads TGCGCCAGCAGCCAATTCGAGACTAGCGGGAGCCCCTACGAGCAGTACTTC.

The chain combines TRBV6-6 with TRBJ1-3; no definite D call. V lost 2 bases, J lost 0 bases, and 8 bases lay in between. The length of the CDR3 is 15 residues. Germline V gene sequence: CDR1 MNHNY, CDR2 SVGAGI (reference sequence). DNA of the CDR3: TGTGCCAGCAGTTACCCCCAAGGCTCTGGAAACACCATATATTTT. Protein product: CASSYPQGSGNTIYF.

The rearrangement links TRBV19 to TRBJ2-4; 7 bases fit TRBD1. Per germline, CDR1 LNHDA and CDR2 SQIVND (reference sequence). This CDR3 region has 15 residues. Losses at the gene ends were 6 bases for V and 5 bases for J; bases not matched to a gene: 10. The CDR3 nucleotides are TGTGCCAGTAGACCTAGCCGGGACAGCCAAAACATTCAGTACTTC. It encodes CASRPSRDSQNIQYF.

This chain uses TRBV5-1 with TRBJ1-1, with a possible D match to TRBD1 (5 bases). Trimming stripped 4 bases from V and 0 bases from J, with 13 bases between. The CDR3 contains 15 residues. CDR1 SGHRS and CDR2 YFSETQ come from the germline V gene. In nucleotides, the CDR3 is TGCGCCAGCAGCAGGATAGACAGCATGAACACTGAAGCTTTCTTT. This translates into CASSRIDSMNTEAFF.

V is TRBV7-7 and J is TRBJ2-3; 7 bases match TRBD1. Unmatched junction bases numbered 1, after V lost 1 base and J lost 3 bases. Per germline, CDR1 SSHAT and CDR2 FNYEAQ (reference sequence). The CDR3 contains 14 residues. The CDR3 is CASSLGQGTDTQYF. The CDR3, as DNA: TGTGCCAGCAGCTTAGGACAGGGTACAGATACGCAGTATTTT.

This clone was found once. V gene TRBV2 combines with J gene TRBJ1-1; TRBD1 might be the D (5 bases). Germline V CDR1 and CDR2: SNHLY, FYNNEI. The CDR3 is 12 amino acids. Trimming took off 1 base at V and 6 bases at J, with 6 bases between the two ends. The CDR3 sequence: CASSEVGPEAFF. The CDR3 region has the DNA TGTGCCAGCAGTGAAGTGGGACCTGAAGCTTTCTTT.

This clone was found once. This chain connects TRBV19 to TRBJ1-1, with unresolved D. The CDR3 spans 13 residues. The germline V gene has CDR1 LNHDA and CDR2 SQIVND (reference sequence). The ends were cut back, 6 bases at V and 3 bases at J, with 11 bases in the middle. In DNA form, the CDR3 reads TGTGCCAGTAGCCCCTCGGGGTACACTGAAGCTTTCTTT. It encodes CASSPSGYTEAFF.

The V and J genes are TRBV7-2 and TRBJ2-1; the D gene is possibly TRBD1 (6 bases). Germline V gene data show CDR1 as SGHTA and CDR2 as FQGNSA. The CDR3 runs 15 residues. V shed 2 bases and J shed 1 base, with 9 bases lying between them. This chain's CDR3 is CASSLRDISYNEQFF. In DNA, the CDR3 is TGTGCCAGCAGCTTAAGGGACATTTCCTACAATGAGCAGTTCTTC.

The chain combines TRBV24-1 with TRBJ2-7; perhaps TRBD1 as D (5 bases). The V and J ends lost 6 bases and 6 bases respectively, with 20 bases between them. Germline loops: CDR1 KGHDR, CDR2 SFDVKD. The CDR3 contains 15 residues. DNA for the CDR3: TGTGCCACCAGTTCCTCATCCGATCAAAGGGGCGAGCAGTACTTC. This translates into CATSSSSDQRGEQYF.

Details on this clone: Additional DNA sequences in this sample encode the identical CDR3. CDR3 sequence reads: CASSSQETQYF. The DNA of the CDR3 is TGTGCCAGCAGCTCCCAAGAGACCCAGTACTTC. V is TRBV7-9 and J is TRBJ2-5, with no clear D. The CDR3 loop spans 11 amino acids. With 4 bases removed from V and 1 base from J, the gap between germline ends came to 1 base. The V gene's germline CDR1 is SEHNR and CDR2 FQNEAQ (reference sequence).

The chain has TRBV11-2 and TRBJ2-5; D possibly matches TRBD1 or TRBD2 (7 bases each). Trimming stripped 5 bases from V and 4 bases from J, with 20 bases between. This CDR3 is 16 amino acids long. Per the germline V gene, CDR1 is SGHAT and CDR2 is FQNNGV. The CDR3 protein is CASSPRGGGAVETQYF. As DNA, the CDR3 is TGTGCCAGCAGCCCCCGGGGAGGGGGCGCGGTAGAGACCCAGTACTTC.

This clone was recorded once. The chain couples TRBV5-1 to TRBJ2-1, with TRBD2 as a possible D gene (8 bases). The CDR3 consists of 17 residues. The V and J ends lost 4 bases and 9 bases respectively, with 26 bases between them. Germline V gene data show CDR1 as SGHRS and CDR2 as YFSETQ. The CDR3 sequence: CASSPGGDSRGRSEQFF. CDR3 in DNA: TGCGCCAGCAGCCCGGGAGGGGACAGCCGAGGACGAAGTGAGCAGTTCTTC.